One TCR beta chain is described in this entry. This entry is derived from a study of Graves' ophthalmopathy and Graves' hyperthyroidism. On the study more broadly: Ophthalmopathy not arising within 18 months of follow-up defined hyperthyroidism as stable.

Among the exclusions were patients with other autoimmune diseases, uncontrolled infections, pregnancy or lactation. The study amplified TCR beta CDR3 regions using RNA transcripts. Second-round multiplex PCR came after first-round RT-PCR with HTBI primers. A single record per CDR3 protein comes from TCRdb applying MiXCR to the multiplex PCR reads. The table includes around 590,000 distinct CDR3 sequences, under 45% detected once. Germline values: CDR1 LNHDA, CDR2 SQIVND (reference sequence). V lost 5 bases and J lost 0, with 12 bases in between. The CDR3 runs to 15 residues. The rearrangement links TRBV19 to TRBJ2-3; a weak D match, TRBD2 (6 bases). The sequence came from an adult man with Graves' hyperthyroidism. Sequencing was done on a sample of peripheral blood or thyroid tissue (not recorded which). The CDR3 nucleotides are TGTGCCAGTAGTCCTTTGCGGGGAAGCACAGATACGCAGTATTTT. It translates to CASSPLRGSTDTQYF.